The clone carrying this TCR beta chain came up once. Its antigen is as yet unknown. Measured with immunoSEQ multiplex PCR; TCRdb has only the in-frame clones, and not every one. The table has 92,000 or so clones, 96% seen once. Germline CDR1 is MNHNY and CDR2 is SVGAGI (reference sequence). The CDR3 sequence is 14 residues long. V was clipped by 2 bases and J by 6 bases, with 14 bases between them. The entry originates in a study of cytomegalovirus exposure and HLA in healthy donors. The study's findings and limits: Subsequent analysis showed first-cohort TCR clusters tending to co-occur in 95 to 150 validation repertoires. For most TCR sequences rarity was the rule, although some public TCRs occurred in many donors.

This clonotype was obtained from a man younger than 35 in good health and CMV-seronegative. This chain uses TRBV6-6 with TRBJ2-7; possibly TRBD2 for D (5 bases). The sample was PBMCs. The CDR3 DNA is TGTGCCAGCAGTTACCGGGCAGGCGAGGGCGAGCAGTACGTC. Protein product: CASSYRAGEGEQYV.